Presented here are 30 T cell receptor beta chains from one specimen sequenced in a study of blood T cells in healthy people across ages. Together with a sample-barcoded 5' primer, a J-beta primer mix was included in a second PCR lasting about 7 to 11 cycles. In TCRdb, the 5' RACE reads were re-called with MiXCR into one record per CDR3 protein. The sample has about 830,000 distinct CDR3 sequences; 58% are singletons. The material sequenced was blood. Receptors originate from a man in his thirties or forties in good health.

On this clonotype itself: The junction departs from the called germline gene at one end, perhaps through a read error. The rearrangement uses TRBV7-2 and TRBJ2-5, with D possibly matching TRBD2 (5 bases). CDR1 and CDR2 (germline): SGHTA, FQGNSA. The CDR3 is 14 residues long. The CDR3 DNA reads TGTGCCAGCAGCATAGCCCGGGGATCGGAGACCCAGTACTTC. It encodes CASSIARGSETQYF.

The CDR3 here is CASSLTGDYNEQFF. For the CDR3, the DNA is TGTGCCAGCAGCTTGACAGGGGACTACAATGAGCAGTTCTTC. The V gene is TRBV7-9, the J gene TRBJ2-1, with 8 nucleotides matching TRBD1. Germline trimming cut 3 bases from V and 3 bases from J; bases unmatched to any gene: 1. From germline, CDR1 is SEHNR and CDR2 FQNEAQ (reference sequence). The CDR3 is 14 residues long.

This clonotype was observed a few times. This sequence joins TRBV7-2 and TRBJ2-4; 10 nucleotides agree with TRBD2. Looked up from germline, CDR1 is SGHTA and CDR2 is FQGNSA. V trimming: 2 bases; J trimming: 13 bases; junction bases outside the gene matches: 2. The CDR3 spans 12 residues. The CDR3, as DNA: TGTGCCAGCAGCTTACCGGGACTAGCGCAGTACTTC. Amino acid sequence: CASSLPGLAQYF.

This chain uses TRBV2 with TRBJ2-1; the D gene could be TRBD1 or TRBD2 (5 bases each). This CDR3 region has 16 residues. V was clipped by 1 base and J by 5 bases, with 15 bases between them. The germline V gene encodes CDR1 SNHLY and CDR2 FYNNEI. CDR3 residues: CASSEVGRTPNNEQFF. The CDR3 DNA reads as TGTGCCAGCAGTGAAGTGGGACGCACACCGAACAATGAGCAGTTCTTC.

The chain recombines TRBV7-2 with TRBJ2-1; D ambiguous. Germline V gene data show CDR1 as SGHTA and CDR2 as FQGNSA. The CDR3 runs 14 residues. V was cut by 5 bases and J by 4 bases, with 12 bases left in between. This CDR3 reads CASSPSGPYNEQFF. CDR3 in DNA: TGTGCCAGCAGCCCGTCCGGACCTTACAATGAGCAGTTCTTC. Full variable domain (remainder filled in from reference TRBV7-2 and TRBJ2-1): GAGVSQSPSNKVTEKGKDVELRCDPISGHTALYWYRQSLGQGLEFLIYFQGNSAPDKSGLPSDRFSAERTGGSVSTLTIQRTQQEDSAVYLCASSPSGPYNEQFFGPGTRLTVL.

This clonotype was observed a handful of times. The V and J genes are TRBV20-1 and TRBJ2-3; unclear D gene. This CDR3 has 12 residues. V was shortened by 4 bases and J by 0 bases, with 5 bases between the two germline ends. Per the germline V gene, CDR1 is DFQATT and CDR2 is SNEGSKA (reference sequence). CDR3 in amino acids: CSAIFSTDTQYF. CDR3 sequence (DNA): TGCAGTGCTATATTTAGCACAGATACGCAGTATTTT.

A remark on this clonotype: Lacking the conserved final phenylalanine or tryptophan, this CDR3 likely reflects a read error. The V gene is TRBV28, the J gene TRBJ2-5; D is unclear. The J call is doubtful: the DNA matches TRBJ2-4 better. This CDR3 has 14 amino acids. Germline V gene lookup returns CDR1 MDHEN and CDR2 SYDVKM. CDR3 bases: TGTGCCACCAGTGTCTTCCGGAACGATAACATTCAGTACCTC. Protein product: CATSVFRNDNIQYL.

This chain links TRBV6-1 with TRBJ1-4; D gene uncertain. The CDR3 has 14 residues. V gave up 7 bases and J gave up 0 bases, with 9 bases separating them. CDR1 and CDR2 (germline): MNHNS, SASEGT. The chain's CDR3 is CASTDGTTNEKLFF. CDR3 sequence (DNA): TGTGCCAGCACCGACGGGACAACTAATGAAAAACTGTTTTTT.

V gene TRBV28 combines with J gene TRBJ2-3; D may be TRBD2 (6 bases). Between the trimmed V and J ends, which lost 6 bases and 6 bases, there was a span of 28 bases. The germline CDR1 and CDR2 sequences are MDHEN and SYDVKM. The CDR3 extends over 18 amino acids. CDR3 region: CASSHLGTPFGFLDTQYF. Here the CDR3 DNA reads TGTGCCAGCAGCCATCTCGGGACTCCATTTGGTTTTTTGGATACGCAGTATTTT.

V and J are TRBV5-1 and TRBJ1-4; a weak D match, TRBD1 (5 bases). Trimming took off 0 bases at V and 2 bases at J, with 5 bases between the two ends. Germline lookup yields CDR1 SGHRS and CDR2 YFSETQ. The CDR3 is 14 amino acids. CDR3 nucleotide sequence: TGCGCCAGCAGCTTGGGGGACACTAATGAAAAACTGTTTTTT. This codes for CASSLGDTNEKLFF.

V is TRBV10-3 and J is TRBJ2-5, with 11 bases that match TRBD1. Trimming removed 6 bases from V and 4 bases from J; junction bases left unmatched: 7. The germline V gene encodes CDR1 ENHRY and CDR2 SYGVKD. The CDR3 consists of 15 residues. CDR3 in DNA: TGTGCCATCAGGCCGGGGACAGGGGGGTCAGAGACCCAGTACTTC. This sequence encodes CAIRPGTGGSETQYF.

This clonotype occurred a few times. The chain carries TRBV7-9 and TRBJ1-2; D gene unclear. The CDR3 loop spans 15 amino acids. Germline CDR1 reads SEHNR; CDR2 reads FQNEAQ (reference sequence). Trimming left V 1 base short and J 5 bases short, with 14 bases between. The CDR3: CASSLGGSALYGYTF. CDR3 DNA sequence: TGTGCCAGCAGCTTAGGAGGTTCGGCCTTATATGGCTACACCTTC.

The rearrangement uses TRBV6-5 and TRBJ1-2; D not certain. Germline assignment: CDR1 MNHEY and CDR2 SVGAGI. The CDR3 totals 15 residues. V was clipped by 0 bases and J by 1 base, with 9 bases between them. CDR3 DNA sequence: TGTGCCAGCAGTTACTCACGGGAAAGTAACTATGGCTACACCTTC. Its protein is CASSYSRESNYGYTF.

This clonotype was seen a few times. This chain connects TRBV4-2 to TRBJ2-7, with a possible D match to TRBD1 (5 bases). Germline V gene lookup returns CDR1 LGHNA and CDR2 YNFKEQ. The CDR3 is made up of 13 amino acids. V shed 0 bases and J shed 5 bases, with 8 bases lying between them. The CDR3 reads CASSQDLRDEQYF. The CDR3, as DNA: TGTGCCAGCAGCCAAGACCTCAGGGACGAGCAGTACTTC.

This chain joins TRBV4-2 and TRBJ1-5; 7 nucleotides align to TRBD1. The CDR3 length is 14 residues. With 4 bases clipped from V and 3 bases from J, the junction kept 3 bases outside the gene matches. The germline gives CDR1 LGHNA, CDR2 YNFKEQ. CDR3 bases: TGTGCCAGCAGCCTGGGGACAGACAATCAGCCCCAGCATTTT. It codes for CASSLGTDNQPQHF.

V usage is TRBV13 and J usage is TRBJ2-6; 7 nucleotides agree with TRBD1. CDR3 size: 16 residues. V lost 5 bases and J lost 2; bases outside the gene matches: 6. Germline V gene lookup returns CDR1 PRHDT and CDR2 FYEKMQ (reference sequence). CDR3 bases: TGTGCCAGCAGCATAAGGGACAGAACTGGGGCCAACGTCCTGACTTTC. Amino acid sequence: CASSIRDRTGANVLTF.

The J gene is TRBJ2-7, the V gene TRBV20-1, with 7 bases that match TRBD1. V gave up 3 bases and J gave up 0 bases; unmatched junction bases: 8. In germline, CDR1 is DFQATT, CDR2 SNEGSKA (reference sequence). The CDR3 sequence is 15 residues long. The CDR3 DNA sequence: TGCAGTGCTAGGGAAGACAGGGCCCTCTCCTACGAGCAGTACTTC. It is translated as CSAREDRALSYEQYF.

This chain connects TRBV29-1 to TRBJ2-3, with TRBD1 matching over 7 bases. CDR1 is SQVTM and CDR2 is ANQGSEA in the germline V gene. Trimming took 6 bases from V and 1 from J; bases not matched to a gene: 1. This CDR3 is built from 12 residues. This chain's CDR3 is CSVGQRTDTQYF. The CDR3 DNA reads as TGCAGCGTGGGACAGCGCACAGATACGCAGTATTTT.

This chain links TRBV7-9 with TRBJ2-5, with 7 positions matching TRBD2. Germline CDR1 is SEHNR and CDR2 is FQNEAQ (reference sequence). The V segment lost 1 base and the J segment 1 base; nucleotides outside the gene matches: 6. The CDR3 length is 16 residues. The CDR3 nucleotides are TGTGCCAGCAGCTTAGGCCGGCGGGAGAGCCAAGAGACCCAGTACTTC. This codes for CASSLGRRESQETQYF.

The DNA for the CDR3 is TGTGCCAGCAGCTACGGGGACAGGGGGCTAGAGACCCAGTACTTC. Encoded protein: CASSYGDRGLETQYF. The rearrangement joins TRBV7-2 to TRBJ2-5; 12 bases agree with TRBD1. Germline lookup yields CDR1 SGHTA and CDR2 FQGNSA. This CDR3 comprises 15 residues. With 4 bases clipped from V and 4 bases from J, the junction kept 4 bases outside the gene matches. The complete variable domain, with remaining parts taken from reference TRBV7-2 and TRBJ2-5, reads GAGVSQSPSNKVTEKGKDVELRCDPISGHTALYWYRQSLGQGLEFLIYFQGNSAPDKSGLPSDRFSAERTGGSVSTLTIQRTQQEDSAVYLCASSYGDRGLETQYFGPGTRLLVL.

The chain is built from TRBV2 and TRBJ2-4, with D perhaps assigned TRBD1 or TRBD2 (5 bases each). Germline-derived CDR1 and CDR2 are SNHLY and FYNNEI. The CDR3 is made up of 15 amino acids. Trimming shortened V by 7 bases and J by 0 bases, and 13 bases separated the two germline ends. CDR3 bases: TGTGCCAGCAAGGACACGGGGCTAGCCAAAAACATTCAGTACTTC. It yields the protein CASKDTGLAKNIQYF.

This clonotype has a count of ten or more. CDR3 amino acids: CSARSGDSDQPQHF. CDR3 in DNA: TGCAGTGCTAGATCAGGGGACAGCGATCAGCCCCAGCATTTT. The gene calls are TRBV20-1 and TRBJ1-5; 7 bases map to TRBD1. Looked up from germline, CDR1 is DFQATT and CDR2 is SNEGSKA (reference sequence). This CDR3 is 14 amino acids long. V was pared by 2 bases and J by 5 bases, with 6 bases of the junction left unmatched.

The V gene is TRBV6-2 or TRBV6-3, the J gene TRBJ2-5; D is uncertain. Germline loops: CDR1 MNHEY, CDR2 SVGEGT. V was pared by 8 bases and J by 5 bases, with 18 bases between. The CDR3 consists of 14 residues. The DNA for the CDR3 is TGTGCCAGCGGAGATGGGCCCCCCAGGGAGACCCAGTACTTC. Protein: CASGDGPPRETQYF.

The chain has TRBV7-6 and TRBJ2-5; 7 nucleotides line up with TRBD1. After removal of 5 bases from V and 0 bases from J, the junction contained 9 bases not matched to a gene. CDR1 and CDR2 (germline): SGHVS, FNYEAQ. CDR3 length: 16 residues. The DNA of the CDR3 is TGTGCCAGCAGCAGAAGGGACAGTTGGTACCAAGAGACCCAGTACTTC. This encodes CASSRRDSWYQETQYF.

This clonotype was picked up one time. The chain joins TRBV7-8 to TRBJ2-2, with 11 positions matching TRBD2. J gave up 4 bases and V 5 bases, and 6 bases lay outside the gene matches. This CDR3 is built from 16 residues. Germline CDR1 is SGHVS and CDR2 is FQNEAQ. The CDR3, as DNA: TGTGCCAGCAGCACCCGGACTAGCGGGCCCACCGGGGAGCTGTTTTTT. As protein: CASSTRTSGPTGELFF. The whole variable domain, filled in from reference TRBV7-8 and TRBJ2-2, reads GAGVSQSPRYKVAKRGQDVALRCDPISGHVSLFWYQQALGQGPEFLTYFQNEAQLDKSGLPSDRFFAERPEGSVSTLKIQRTQQEDSAVYLCASSTRTSGPTGELFFGEGSRLTVL.

The gene calls are TRBV21-1 and TRBJ1-1. TRBV21-1 is designated a pseudogene. The CDR3 contains 17 residues. The CDR3 spells CASSGPITCGGYTEAFF. The CDR3 nucleotides read TGTGCCAGCAGCGGCCCGATCACCTGTGGAGGGTACACTGAAGCTTTCTTT.

This sequence joins TRBV29-1 and TRBJ2-1, with unresolved D. Germline CDR1 reads SQVTM; CDR2 reads ANQGSEA. This CDR3 is built from 10 residues. Trimming pared 4 bases from V and 7 bases from J, leaving 5 bases between. CDR3 nucleotide sequence: TGCAGCGTTGGTTGGAATGAGCAGTTCTTC. It is translated as CSVGWNEQFF.

The chain joins TRBV29-1 to TRBJ1-1; D gene unclear. The CDR3 runs to 13 residues. Trimming took 5 bases from V and 3 from J, leaving 13 bases between them. Germline V gene sequence: CDR1 SQVTM, CDR2 ANQGSEA. This CDR3 reads CSVRIGGHTEAFF. The CDR3 nucleotides read TGCAGCGTTCGGATTGGCGGACACACTGAAGCTTTCTTT.

The V gene is TRBV12-3 or TRBV12-4, the J gene TRBJ1-1, with TRBD1 identical over 9 bases. Germline trimming cut 6 bases from V and 4 bases from J; bases unmatched to any gene: 3. There are 13 residues in the CDR3. CDR3 nucleotide sequence: TGTGCCAGCAGGGGACAGGGCTTCACTGAAGCTTTCTTT. Amino acids: CASRGQGFTEAFF.

The CDR3: CASSLVSPGEQFF. CDR3 nucleotide sequence: TGTGCCAGCAGCTTAGTATCTCCGGGGGAGCAGTTCTTC. The J gene is TRBJ2-1, the V gene TRBV7-2, with a tentative D call TRBD2 (5 bases). The V gene lost 1 base and the J gene lost 10 bases, with 11 bases spanning the gap. The CDR3 loop spans 13 amino acids. CDR1 and CDR2 from the germline V gene are SGHTA and FQGNSA.